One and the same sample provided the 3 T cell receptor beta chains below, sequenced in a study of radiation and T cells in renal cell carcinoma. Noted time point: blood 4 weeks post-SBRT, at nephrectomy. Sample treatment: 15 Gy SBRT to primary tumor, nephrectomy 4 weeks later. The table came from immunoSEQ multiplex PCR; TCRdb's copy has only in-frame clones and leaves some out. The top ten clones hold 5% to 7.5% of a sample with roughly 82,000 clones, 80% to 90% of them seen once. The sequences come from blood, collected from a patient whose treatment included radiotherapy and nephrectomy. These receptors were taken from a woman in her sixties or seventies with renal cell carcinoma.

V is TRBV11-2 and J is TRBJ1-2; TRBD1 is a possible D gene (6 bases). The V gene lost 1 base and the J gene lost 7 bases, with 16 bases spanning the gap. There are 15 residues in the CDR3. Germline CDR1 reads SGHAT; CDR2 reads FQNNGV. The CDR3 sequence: CASSLAPGGKGGYTF. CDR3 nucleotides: TGTGCCAGCAGCTTAGCGCCCGGGGGCAAGGGTGGCTACACCTTC. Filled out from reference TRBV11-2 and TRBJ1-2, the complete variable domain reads EAGVAQSPRYKIIEKRQSVAFWCNPISGHATLYWYQQILGQGPKLLIQFQNNGVVDDSQLPKDRFSAERLKGVDSTLKIQPAKLEDSAVYLCASSLAPGGKGGYTFGSGTRLTVV.

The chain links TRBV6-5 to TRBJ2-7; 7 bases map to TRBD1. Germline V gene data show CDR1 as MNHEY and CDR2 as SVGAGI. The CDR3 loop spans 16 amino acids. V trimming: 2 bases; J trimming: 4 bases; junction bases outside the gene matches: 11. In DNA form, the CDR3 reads TGTGCCAGCAGTTACAGAGATCCGAGGGGGCCATACGAGCAGTACTTC. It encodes CASSYRDPRGPYEQYF.

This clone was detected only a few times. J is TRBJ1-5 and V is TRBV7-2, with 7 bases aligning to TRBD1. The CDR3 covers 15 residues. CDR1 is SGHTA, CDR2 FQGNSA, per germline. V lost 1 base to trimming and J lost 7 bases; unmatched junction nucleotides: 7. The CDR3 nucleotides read TGTGCCAGCAGCTTAGGTCCGCCAGGGGGGCAGCCCCAGCATTTT. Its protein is CASSLGPPGGQPQHF.